Detailed here is one T cell receptor (beta chain). Its antigen is unidentified. Germline CDR1 KGHSH, CDR2 LQKENI. V gave up 6 bases and J gave up 0 bases, with 9 bases separating them. This CDR3 is built from 14 residues. A quantity of about 0.45 to 1 ug RNA underwent reverse transcription using random hexamers. With immunoSEQ multiplex PCR, TCR beta CDR3 was amplified across 54 Vbeta and 13 Jbeta. MiXCR, applied by TCRdb to the immunoSEQ multiplex PCR reads, yields one record per CDR3 protein. This table holds under 350,000 distinct CDR3 sequences, about 91% found once. The data derive from a study of CD8 T cells in Susac syndrome. It was treatment-naive patients with stable or active relapsing-remitting disease who made up the multiple sclerosis controls. TEMRA cells underwent FACS enrichment and CD8+ and CD4+ T cells underwent negative isolation. Whole-study results and caveats: The study recognized that the number of individuals in its TCR sequencing and HLA analysis was relatively small.

Sequenced input: CD4+ T cells from PBMCs. This receptor was taken from a human donor with multiple sclerosis. The chain couples TRBV18 to TRBJ1-5, with D perhaps matching TRBD1 (6 bases). Here the CDR3 reads CASSRQDSNQPQHF. CDR3 bases: TGTGCCAGCTCCCGACAGGATAGCAATCAGCCCCAGCATTTT.